This TCR beta chain was profiled in a study of cytomegalovirus exposure and HLA in healthy donors. The V gene's germline CDR1 is LNHNV and CDR2 YYDKDF (reference sequence). Trimming removed 0 bases at V and 8 bases at J, with 7 bases between. The CDR3 consists of 13 residues. PCR primers comprised 60 Vbeta and 13 Jbeta primers. Sequencing was performed with immunoSEQ multiplex PCR; in TCRdb, only in-frame clones are kept and a portion is missing. Among around 200,000 clones listed, roughly 90% were seen once. This clone was counted between two and nine times. Its cognate antigen is unknown. Whole-study results and caveats: There were some public TCRs occurring in many donors, but most TCR sequences were rare. Indistinguishable V segments such as TRBV6-2 and TRBV6-3 were excluded.

The sample was PBMCs. The TCR was taken from a woman aged 25 to 39 in good health and CMV-seronegative. The chain joins TRBV15 to TRBJ1-4; D not certain. CDR3 region: CATSRDPGEKLFF. CDR3 sequence (DNA): TGTGCCACCAGCAGAGATCCTGGCGAAAAACTGTTTTTT.